These 7 T cell receptor beta chains came from one sample sequenced in a study of shared clonotypes between healthy human individuals. The data were produced by immunoSEQ multiplex PCR, yet TCRdb's version contains in-frame clones alone and is incomplete. The sample has 950,000 to 1,200,000 clones, 70% to 85% seen once. The source material was memory CD4+ T cells from PBMCs. Subset given: CD45RA-negative fraction. The receptors derive from a man younger than 35 in good health. Some clones in this sample may be carry-over from other donors' samples.

This clone was detected only once. The chain uses TRBV6-1 and TRBJ1-5; D ambiguous. The CDR3 loop spans 15 amino acids. Trimming left V 7 bases short and J 2 bases short, with 15 bases between. Germline V gene data show CDR1 as MNHNS and CDR2 as SASEGT. CDR3 loop: CASTLSADGNQPQHF. For the CDR3, the DNA is TGTGCCAGCACCCTCTCGGCGGACGGCAATCAGCCCCAGCATTTT.

V gene TRBV11-3 combines with J gene TRBJ2-7; perhaps TRBD1 as D (6 bases). This CDR3 has 13 residues. The V end was cut by 5 bases, the J end by 3 bases, with 11 bases between. The germline V gene encodes CDR1 SGHNT and CDR2 YENEEA. Here the CDR3 reads CASSRTAYYEQYF. The CDR3 DNA reads as TGTGCCAGCAGCAGGACAGCCTACTACGAGCAGTACTTC.

This clone was detected only a few times. CDR3 DNA sequence: TGTGCCAGCAGCGGACCGGGACATCGGAACACTGAAGCTTTCTTT. Amino acids: CASSGPGHRNTEAFF. V gene TRBV11-3 combines with J gene TRBJ1-1, with D possibly matching TRBD1 (6 bases). Per the germline V gene, CDR1 is SGHNT and CDR2 is YENEEA. Trimming took off 5 bases at V and 1 base at J, with 14 bases between the two ends. The CDR3 runs to 15 residues.

The rearrangement links TRBV2 to TRBJ2-2; perhaps TRBD2 as D (7 bases). The CDR3 has 15 amino acids. Trimming took 3 bases from V and 4 from J, leaving 12 bases between them. Germline V CDR1 and CDR2: SNHLY, FYNNEI. The CDR3 loop is CASSDRGAVTGELFF. CDR3 coding DNA: TGTGCCAGCAGTGACCGGGGGGCGGTCACCGGGGAGCTGTTTTTT.

The chain is built from TRBV6-6 and TRBJ1-4; no definite D call. Germline loops: CDR1 MNHNY, CDR2 SVGAGI (reference sequence). Trimming left V 8 bases short and J 8 bases short, with 12 bases between. This CDR3 has 12 residues. CDR3 in amino acids: CASGWTGEKLFF. The CDR3 coding sequence is TGTGCCAGCGGATGGACGGGGGAAAAACTGTTTTTT.

V usage is TRBV28 and J usage is TRBJ1-2, with a weak D call TRBD1 (5 bases). CDR1 is MDHEN and CDR2 is SYDVKM in the germline V gene. The germline V and J ends were trimmed by 5 bases and 8 bases, with 12 bases remaining between them. The CDR3 is 12 amino acids. The CDR3 reads CASSRDVTGYTF. The CDR3 DNA reads TGTGCCAGCAGTCGGGACGTTACAGGCTACACCTTC.

This clone appeared a single time. J is TRBJ1-1 and V is TRBV11-2, with D possibly matching TRBD1 (5 bases). The germline gives CDR1 SGHAT, CDR2 FQNNGV. The CDR3 loop spans 17 amino acids. V gave up 1 base and J gave up 6 bases, with 21 bases separating them. CDR3 nucleotides: TGTGCCAGCAGCTTAGTTTCGGGGAGGGGCGGGAAGCCTGAAGCTTTCTTT. Its translation is CASSLVSGRGGKPEAFF.